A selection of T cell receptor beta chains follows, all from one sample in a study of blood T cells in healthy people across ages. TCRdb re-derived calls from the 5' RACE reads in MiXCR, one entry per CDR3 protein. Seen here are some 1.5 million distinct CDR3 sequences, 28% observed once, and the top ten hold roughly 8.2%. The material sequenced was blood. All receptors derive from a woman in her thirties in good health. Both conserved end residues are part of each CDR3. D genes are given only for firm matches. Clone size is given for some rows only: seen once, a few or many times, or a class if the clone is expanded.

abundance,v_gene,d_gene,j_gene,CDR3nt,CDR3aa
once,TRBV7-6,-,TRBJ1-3,TGTGCCAGCAGCTCATACGAGAAAAACACCATATATTTT,CASSSYEKNTIYF
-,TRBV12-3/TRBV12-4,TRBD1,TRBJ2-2,TGTGCCAGCAGTACACCGGGACAGGGAGGTACCGGGGAGCTGTTTTTT,CASSTPGQGGTGELFF
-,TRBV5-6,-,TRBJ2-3,TGTGCCAGCGGCTTGGCTAGGAACGGCTGGACAGATACGCAGTATTTT,CASGLARNGWTDTQYF
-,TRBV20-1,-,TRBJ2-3,TGCAGTGCTAGAGCAAAGGTCGGGCGGCGGGGAGCGACAGATACGCAGTATTTT,CSARAKVGRRGATDTQYF
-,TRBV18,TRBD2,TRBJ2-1,TGTGCCAGCTCACCCTATAGCGGGGGGGAGTCTTACAATGAGCAGTTCTTC,CASSPYSGGESYNEQFF
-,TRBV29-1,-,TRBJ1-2,TGCAGCTTTGACCAAGGGTCTGGGACGGATGGCTACACCTTC,CSFDQGSGTDGYTF
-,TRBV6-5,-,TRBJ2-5,TGTGCCACGGACAGCCAAGAGACCCAGTACTTC,CATDSQETQYF
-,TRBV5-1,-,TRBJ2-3,TGCGCCAGCAGGAGACGGCCCGGTGAACAGGATGCGCAGTATTTT,CASRRRPGEQDAQYF
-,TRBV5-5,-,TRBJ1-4,TGTGCCAGCGGCATCGGGGGAACTAATGAAAAACTGTTTTTT,CASGIGGTNEKLFF
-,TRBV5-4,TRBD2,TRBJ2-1,TGTGCCAGCAGCCCCGATAGCGGGAGGACGGGTGAGCAGTTCTTC,CASSPDSGRTGEQFF
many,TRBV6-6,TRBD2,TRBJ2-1,TGTGCCAGCAGTTACCCCCAGGATAGCGGGGGTAGAAATGAGCAGTTCTTC,CASSYPQDSGGRNEQFF
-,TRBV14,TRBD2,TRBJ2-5,TGTGCCAGTGGTCCGGGACTAGCGGGAGAGACCCAGTACTTC,CASGPGLAGETQYF
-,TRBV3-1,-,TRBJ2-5,TGTGCCAGCAGCTCTGGTCCAATCCGTGAGACCCAGTACTTC,CASSSGPIRETQYF
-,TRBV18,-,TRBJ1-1,TGTGCCAGCTCCACGGACGGATTTTTGGGCTTCTTT,CASSTDGFLGFF
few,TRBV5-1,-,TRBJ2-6,TGCGCCAGCAGTCGTCCGAACTCTGGGGCCAACGTCCTGACTTTC,CASSRPNSGANVLTF
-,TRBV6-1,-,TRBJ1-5,TGTGCCAGTAGTGAAAGAGAACATGGGAGCAATCAGCCCCAGCATTTT,CASSEREHGSNQPQHF
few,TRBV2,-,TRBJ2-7,TGTGCCAGCAGCCGGGACGGTGGGTACTACGAGCAGTACTTC,CASSRDGGYYEQYF
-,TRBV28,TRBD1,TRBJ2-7,TGTGCCAGCAGAATTACCCGGACAGGGGACATAGGGGAGCAGTACTTC,CASRITRTGDIGEQYF
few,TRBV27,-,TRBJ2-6,TGTGCCAGCGCCCCCGTCCTGACTTTC,CASAPVLTF
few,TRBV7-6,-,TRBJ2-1,TGTGCCAGCAGCCCGGTGCCGCGGGGATACAATGAGCAGTTCTTC,CASSPVPRGYNEQFF
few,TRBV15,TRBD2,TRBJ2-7,TGTGCCACCAGCAGAGGATCGGCGGGAGGGCAGTACGAGCAGTACTTC,CATSRGSAGGQYEQYF
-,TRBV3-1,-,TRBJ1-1,TGTGCCAGCAGCCACGGTGACGACTGGGGCACTGAAGCTTTCTTT,CASSHGDDWGTEAFF
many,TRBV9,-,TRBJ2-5,TGTGCCAGCAGCGTAGAGGCGGCCCCTGTAGAGACCCAGTACTTC,CASSVEAAPVETQYF
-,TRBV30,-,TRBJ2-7,TGTGCCTGGTCAGGGGGGGCCTACGAGCAGTACTTC,CAWSGGAYEQYF
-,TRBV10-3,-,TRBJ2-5,TGTGCCATCAGCCTTGGACCCACGGGCGAGGAGACCCAGTACTTC,CAISLGPTGEETQYF
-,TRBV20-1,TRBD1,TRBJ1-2,TGCAGTGCTGAAGCAGGGGGGGGTGGCTACACCTTC,CSAEAGGGGYTF
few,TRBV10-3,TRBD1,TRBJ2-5,TGTGCCATCAGTGACCCTCACGGGACAGGGCCCCAAGAGACCCAGTACTTC,CAISDPHGTGPQETQYF
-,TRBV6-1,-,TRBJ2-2,TGTGCCAGCAGTGCCAGGACCCAACTTAACACCGGGGAGCTGTTTTTT,CASSARTQLNTGELFF
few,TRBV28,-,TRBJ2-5,TGTGCCAGCAGTTTTCGGTGGATACAGGCTGGAGGGCCGGCAAAAAAGTACTTC,CASSFRWIQAGGPAKKYF
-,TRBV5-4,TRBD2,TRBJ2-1,TGTGCCAGCAGCTTCCGTCCCGGGACTAGCGGGGGGCTCCGGGGGTTGTACAATGAGCAGTTCTTC,CASSFRPGTSGGLRGLYNEQFF
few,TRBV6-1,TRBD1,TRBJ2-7,TGTGCCAGCAGATCTAGACAGGGGGATCCTTCCTACAATGAGCAGTACTTC,CASRSRQGDPSYNEQYF
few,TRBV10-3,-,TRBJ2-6,TGTGCCATCAGTGAGGCGGACAGTGCTGGCGACTCTGGGGCCAACGTCCTGACTTTC,CAISEADSAGDSGANVLTF
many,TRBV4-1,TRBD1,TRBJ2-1,TGCGCCAGCAGCCATCCCCCCAGGGGGCTTAATGAGCAGTTCTTC,CASSHPPRGLNEQFF
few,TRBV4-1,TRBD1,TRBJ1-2,TGCGCCAGCAGCCAACCGATCAGGGGGCTGGGGGGCTACACCTTC,CASSQPIRGLGGYTF
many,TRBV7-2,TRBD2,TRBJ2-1,TGTGCCAGCAGCTTAGATGGGACTAGCGGGGGGAGGGGGCAGTTCTTC,CASSLDGTSGGRGQFF
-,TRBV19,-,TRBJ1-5,TGTGCCAGTAGTATCGGGGGAAATAGCAATCAGCCCCAGCATTTT,CASSIGGNSNQPQHF
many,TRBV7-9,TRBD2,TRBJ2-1,TGTGCCAGCAGACCCAAACCAGCGGGAGCCTACAATGAGCAGTTCTTC,CASRPKPAGAYNEQFF
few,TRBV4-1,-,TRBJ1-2,TGCGCCAGCAGCCAAGAATGGGGGGGTGGCTACACCTTC,CASSQEWGGGYTF
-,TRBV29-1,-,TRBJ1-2,TGCAGCGCCCTCGCGGGGGACGGGTATGGCTACACCTTC,CSALAGDGYGYTF
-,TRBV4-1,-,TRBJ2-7,TGCGCCAGCAGCCAAGAATCTAGCAAGGGATGCGAGCAGTACTTC,CASSQESSKGCEQYF
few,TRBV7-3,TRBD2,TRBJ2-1,TGTGCCAGCAGCGCAGGGCGGGGGTCCTTCAATGAGCAGTTCTTC,CASSAGRGSFNEQFF
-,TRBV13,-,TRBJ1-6,TGTGCCAGCAGCGCGGGGTTCGACTCCTATAATTCACCCCTCCACTTT,CASSAGFDSYNSPLHF
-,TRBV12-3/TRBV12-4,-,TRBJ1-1,TGTGCCAGCAGTGTCCCCAACAGGGTCACTGAAGCTTTCTTT,CASSVPNRVTEAFF
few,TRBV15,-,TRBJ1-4,TGTGCCACCAGCAGAGATAGGATACCTAGGATAAATGAAAAACTGTTTTTT,CATSRDRIPRINEKLFF
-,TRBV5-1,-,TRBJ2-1,TGCGCCAGCAGCTGGGGTAGCGGCAATGAGCAGTTCTTC,CASSWGSGNEQFF
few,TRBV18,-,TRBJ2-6,TGTGCCAGCTCACGCCCCCAATGGGCGCCCAGCGGCTCTGGGGCCAACGTCCTGACTTTC,CASSRPQWAPSGSGANVLTF
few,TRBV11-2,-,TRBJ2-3,TGTGCCAGCAGCCGACTAGGACACACAGATACGCAGTATTTT,CASSRLGHTDTQYF
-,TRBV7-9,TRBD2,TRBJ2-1,TGTGCCAGCACCCCCACTAAGCGGGAGGGGTACAATGAGCAGTTCTTC,CASTPTKREGYNEQFF
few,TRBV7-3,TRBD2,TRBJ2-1,TGTGCCAGCAGCCCGCGGACTAGCGGGGTTAATGAGCAGTTCTTC,CASSPRTSGVNEQFF
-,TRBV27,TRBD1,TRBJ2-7,TGTGCCAGCAGTTTAAAGAGTCTTGCAGGGGGTTACGAGCAGTACTTC,CASSLKSLAGGYEQYF
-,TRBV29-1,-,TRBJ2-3,TGCAGCGTTGAAGGCGATACGCAGTATTTT,CSVEGDTQYF
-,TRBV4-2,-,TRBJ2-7,TGTGCCAGCCAAGAGAGGGGGTACGAGCAGTACTTC,CASQERGYEQYF
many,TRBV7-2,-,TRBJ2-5,TGTGCCAGCAGTTTAGATAGGCGAGAGACCCAGTACTTC,CASSLDRRETQYF
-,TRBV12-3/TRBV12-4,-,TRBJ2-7,TGTGCCCGCAGTTCAAGACCAGCCGGGTTGTCCTACGAGCAGTACTTC,CARSSRPAGLSYEQYF
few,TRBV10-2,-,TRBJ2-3,TGCGCCACGCGGGACAGAAGCACAGATACGCAGTATTTT,CATRDRSTDTQYF
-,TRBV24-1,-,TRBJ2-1,TGTGCCACCAGTGCGGGGGCCCAAGAGACCCAGTTCTTC,CATSAGAQETQFF
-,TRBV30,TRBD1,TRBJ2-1,TGTGCCTGGCTGACAGGGGGGACCTACAATGAGCAGTTCTTC,CAWLTGGTYNEQFF
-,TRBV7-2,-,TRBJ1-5,TGTGCCAGCAGCCCTCGGACACGGGATCAGCCCCAGCATTTT,CASSPRTRDQPQHF
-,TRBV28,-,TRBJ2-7,TGTGCCAGCAGTCAAAGGGCGGGTCTCTACGAGCAGTACTTC,CASSQRAGLYEQYF
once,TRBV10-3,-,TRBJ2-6,TGTGCCATCAGTGCGACCTCCTCTGGGGCCAACGTCCTGACTTTC,CAISATSSGANVLTF